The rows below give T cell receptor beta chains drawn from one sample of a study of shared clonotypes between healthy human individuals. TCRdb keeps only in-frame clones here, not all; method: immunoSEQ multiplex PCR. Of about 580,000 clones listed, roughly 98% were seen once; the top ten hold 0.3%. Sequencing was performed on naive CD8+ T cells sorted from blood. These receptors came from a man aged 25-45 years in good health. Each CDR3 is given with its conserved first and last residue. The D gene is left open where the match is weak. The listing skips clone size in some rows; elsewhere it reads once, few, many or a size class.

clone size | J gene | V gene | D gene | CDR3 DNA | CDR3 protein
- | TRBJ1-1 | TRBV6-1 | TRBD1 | TGTGCCAGCAGTGGGGGGGACAGGGGGTGGACTGAAGCTTTCTTT | CASSGGDRGWTEAFF
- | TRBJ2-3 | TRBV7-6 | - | TGTGCCAGCAGCCGGACATACGGGGCAGATACGCAGTATTTT | CASSRTYGADTQYF
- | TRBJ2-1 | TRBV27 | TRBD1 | TGTGCCAGCAGTTCACAGGGGACCTACAATGAGCAGTTCTTC | CASSSQGTYNEQFF
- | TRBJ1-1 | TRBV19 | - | TGTGCCAGTATCGACATCGGGGGAGGAACTGAAGCTTTCTTT | CASIDIGGGTEAFF
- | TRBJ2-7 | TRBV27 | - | TGTGCCAGCAGTTTGAAGCAGGTCGGGGCCGAGCAGTACTTC | CASSLKQVGAEQYF
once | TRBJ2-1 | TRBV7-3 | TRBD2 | TGTGCCAGCAGCCCGACGCTAGCGGGACGCGAGCAGTTCTTC | CASSPTLAGREQFF
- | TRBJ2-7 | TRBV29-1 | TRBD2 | TGCAGCGTTGAAGTTGAAATCCGGGGGCTAGCGGGCTACGAGCAGTACTTC | CSVEVEIRGLAGYEQYF
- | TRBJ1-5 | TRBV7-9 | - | TGTGCCAGCAGCTTGCAGGGGTACCATCAGCCCCAGCATTTT | CASSLQGYHQPQHF
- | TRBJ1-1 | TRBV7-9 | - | TGTGCCAGCAGCTTAGTTATGGGTGAAGCTTTCTTT | CASSLVMGEAFF
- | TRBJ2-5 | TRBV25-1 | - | TGTGCCAGCAGTGAATTTGGCGGTCAAGAGACCCAGTACTTC | CASSEFGGQETQYF
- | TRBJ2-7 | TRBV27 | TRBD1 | TGTGCCAGCAGTTTGGTGACAGGGGAGTCCTACGAGCAGTACTTC | CASSLVTGESYEQYF
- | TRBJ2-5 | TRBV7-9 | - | TGTGCCAGCAGCTTATCCTCAACAGAGACCCAGTACTTC | CASSLSSTETQYF
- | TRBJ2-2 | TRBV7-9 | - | TGTGCCAGCAGCTTAGTTCTCAGGGATGACACCGGGGAGCTGTTTTTT | CASSLVLRDDTGELFF
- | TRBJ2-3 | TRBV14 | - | TGTGCCAGCAGCCGCTTGGCGCGGGCTAGCACAGATACGCAGTATTTT | CASSRLARASTDTQYF
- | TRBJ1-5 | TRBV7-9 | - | TGTGCCAGCAGCTTAGAAGGGTCAGGTCAGCCCCAGCATTTT | CASSLEGSGQPQHF
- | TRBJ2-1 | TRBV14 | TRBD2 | TGTGCCAGCAGCCAGACTAGCGGGCTGTACAATGAGCAGTTCTTC | CASSQTSGLYNEQFF
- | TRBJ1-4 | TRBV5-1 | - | TGCGCCAGCAGATCACAGGGTGGTGAAAAACTGTTTTTT | CASRSQGGEKLFF
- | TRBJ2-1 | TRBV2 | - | TGTGCCACACCAGCAATCCCGAGGGGGGGGAATGAGCAGTTCTTC | CATPAIPRGGNEQFF
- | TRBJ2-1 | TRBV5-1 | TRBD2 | TGCGCCAGCAGCGAAAAGATCGGACTAGCAGGGATTGAGCAGTTCTTC | CASSEKIGLAGIEQFF
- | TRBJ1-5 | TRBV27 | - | TGTGCCAGCAGTCTCGGATCTAACAATCAGCCCCAGCATTTT | CASSLGSNNQPQHF
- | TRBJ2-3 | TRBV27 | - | TGTGCCAGCAGTCCACGCACAGATACGCAGTATTTT | CASSPRTDTQYF
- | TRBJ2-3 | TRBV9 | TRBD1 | TGTGCCAGCAGCCCCCGGGGGACAGGGTTAACAGATACGCAGTATTTT | CASSPRGTGLTDTQYF
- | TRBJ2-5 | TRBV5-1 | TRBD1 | TGCGCCAGCAGCTCTGAGACAGGGCTTCAGGAGACCCAGTACTTC | CASSSETGLQETQYF
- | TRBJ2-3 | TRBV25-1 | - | TGTGCCAGCATCTCAGGGGGGGATACGCAGTATTTT | CASISGGDTQYF
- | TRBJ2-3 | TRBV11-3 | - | TGTGCCAGCCCCGATACGCAGTATTTT | CASPDTQYF
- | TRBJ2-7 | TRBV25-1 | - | TGTGCCAGCGGTCAGGGGTCCTACGAGCAGTACTTC | CASGQGSYEQYF
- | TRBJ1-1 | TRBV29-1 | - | TGCAGCGTCGGCAGGAACACTGAAGCTTTCTTT | CSVGRNTEAFF
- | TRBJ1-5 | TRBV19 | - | TGTGCCAGTACCATAGGACGGGTTCCAAACCAGCCCCAGCATTTT | CASTIGRVPNQPQHF
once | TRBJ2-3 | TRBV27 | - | TGTGCCAGCAGTCTCCGACCCAACCGAGTACCAGATACGCAGTATTTT | CASSLRPNRVPDTQYF
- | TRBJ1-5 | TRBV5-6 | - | TGTGCCAGCAGCCAAGCGGGGTCCGGCCAGCCCCAGCATTTT | CASSQAGSGQPQHF
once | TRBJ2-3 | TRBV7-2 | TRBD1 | TGTGCCAGCCGGGACAGTAGCACAGATACGCAGTATTTT | CASRDSSTDTQYF
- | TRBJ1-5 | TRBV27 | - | TGTGCCAGCAGTTCCACAGGGATCAATCAGCCCCAGCATTTT | CASSSTGINQPQHF
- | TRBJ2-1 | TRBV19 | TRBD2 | TGTGCCAGTAGTTTTGGCGGGAGCTCCTACAATGAGCAGTTCTTC | CASSFGGSSYNEQFF
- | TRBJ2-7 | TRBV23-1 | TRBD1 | TGCGCCAGCAGTCAAAGCTTGGGACAGATGGTCGCCCACGAGCAGTACTTC | CASSQSLGQMVAHEQYF
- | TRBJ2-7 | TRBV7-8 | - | TGTGCCAGCAGGAAAACCGGGACTCTCTCCTACGAGCAGTACTTC | CASRKTGTLSYEQYF
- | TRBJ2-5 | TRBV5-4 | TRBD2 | TGTGCCAGCAGCCGAATAGCGGGAGGGCAAGAGACCCAGTACTTC | CASSRIAGGQETQYF
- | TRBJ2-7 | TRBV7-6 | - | TGTGCCAGCAGTCGCGACCGGGCCCACGAGCAGTACTTC | CASSRDRAHEQYF
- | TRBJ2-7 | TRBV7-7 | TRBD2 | TGTGCCAGCAGCCCCGGACTAGCGGGAGGCTACCTTTCCTACGAGCAGTACTTC | CASSPGLAGGYLSYEQYF
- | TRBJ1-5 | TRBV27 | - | TGTGCCAGCAGTTTGGCCGGGTCCAATCAGCCCCAGCATTTT | CASSLAGSNQPQHF
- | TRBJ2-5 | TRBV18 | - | TGTGCCAGCTCACCTACCCCCCAAGAGACCCAGTACTTC | CASSPTPQETQYF
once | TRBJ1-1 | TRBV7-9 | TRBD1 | TGTGCCAGCAGCGCAGACAGGGGGGATTTCGGAACAATGAACACTGAAGCTTTCTTT | CASSADRGDFGTMNTEAFF
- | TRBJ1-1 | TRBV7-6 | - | TGTGCCAGCAGCTTAATCCATGGGGTCAAGCCGTTAAGGTCGAACACTGAAGCTTTCTTT | CASSLIHGVKPLRSNTEAFF
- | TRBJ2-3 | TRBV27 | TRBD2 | TGTGCCAGTTGGACTAGCGGGATTGGGGATACGCAGTATTTT | CASWTSGIGDTQYF
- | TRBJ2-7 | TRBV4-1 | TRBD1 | TGCGCCAGCAGCCAAGGCGGCAACAGGGGGGCCTACGAGCAGTACTTC | CASSQGGNRGAYEQYF
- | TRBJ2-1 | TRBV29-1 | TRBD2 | TGCAGCGGTCAAGGGCGGGAGGCCGATGGTGATGAGCAGTTCTTC | CSGQGREADGDEQFF
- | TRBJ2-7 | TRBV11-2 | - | TGTGCCAGCAGCTTTGCGGCGGGATCCTACGAGCAGTACTTC | CASSFAAGSYEQYF
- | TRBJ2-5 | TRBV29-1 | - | TGCAGCGTTGGGTTAGGGGGGTCGTACCAAGAGACCCAGTACTTC | CSVGLGGSYQETQYF
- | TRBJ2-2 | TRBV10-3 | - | TGTGCCATCGGGAGGACTAAGGACACCGGGGAGCTGTTTTTT | CAIGRTKDTGELFF
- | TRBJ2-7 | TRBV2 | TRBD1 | TGTGCCAGCAGTGAATCCGACAGGGGGGGCTACGAGCAGTACTTC | CASSESDRGGYEQYF
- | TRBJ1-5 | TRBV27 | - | TGTGCCAGCAGTCCGAACCCTAATCAGCCCCAGCATTTT | CASSPNPNQPQHF
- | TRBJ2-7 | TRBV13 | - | TGTGCCAGCAGCCCATCCGACAGCTCCTACGAGCAGTACTTC | CASSPSDSSYEQYF